This passage covers 21 T cell receptor beta chains from one sample sequenced in a study of shared clonotypes between healthy human individuals. Clones were sequenced by immunoSEQ multiplex PCR, and TCRdb holds only the in-frame ones, with some missing. The sample shows about 820,000 clones, more than 85% of them seen only once. CD8 cells classed as naive were CD45RO-negative and positively selected for CCR7, excluding terminally differentiated effector memory CD45RA+ cells. The sequencing sample was made of naive CD8+ T cells sorted from blood. All receptors derive from a man aged 25 to 40 in good health.

The chain carries TRBV4-3 and TRBJ1-2; a possible D gene is TRBD1 (5 bases). The CDR3 has 15 residues. The germline CDR1 and CDR2 sequences are LGHNA and YSLEER. Trimming took off 0 bases at V and 4 bases at J, with 12 bases between the two ends. In nucleotides, the CDR3 is TGCGCCAGCAGCCAAGATAGGGGCCGGTCCTATGGCTACACCTTC. The encoded protein is CASSQDRGRSYGYTF.

The chain is built from TRBV27 and TRBJ2-1; D is possibly TRBD1 (6 bases). The V end lost 4 bases, the J end lost 2 bases, and 12 bases lay between the germline ends. The CDR3 is made up of 15 amino acids. Germline V lookup: CDR1 MNHEY, CDR2 SMNVEV (reference sequence). In DNA form, the CDR3 reads TGTGCCAGCAGTTCAAATGGACAGCCCTACAATGAGCAGTTCTTC. It yields the protein CASSSNGQPYNEQFF.

This rearrangement joins TRBV5-6 to TRBJ2-5; D remains unclear. The CDR3 spans 13 residues. Deletions cut 3 bases from V and 4 bases from J, with 10 bases between. CDR1 and CDR2 (germline): SGHDT, YYEEEE. CDR3 sequence reads: CASSSDFPETQYF. In nucleotides, the CDR3 is TGTGCCAGCAGCTCCGACTTCCCAGAGACCCAGTACTTC.

The gene calls are TRBV7-9 and TRBJ2-1; perhaps TRBD2 as D (6 bases). The CDR3 consists of 14 residues. Trimming shortened V by 1 base and J by 7 bases, and 11 bases separated the two germline ends. CDR1 and CDR2 from the germline V gene are SEHNR and FQNEAQ (reference sequence). The CDR3 loop is CASSLVASVNEQFF. The CDR3 DNA is TGTGCCAGCAGCTTAGTGGCTAGCGTAAATGAGCAGTTCTTC. Full variable domain (remainder filled in from reference TRBV7-9 and TRBJ2-1): DTGVSQNPRHKITKRGQNVTFRCDPISEHNRLYWYRQTLGQGPEFLTYFQNEAQLEKSRLLSDRFSAERPKGSFSTLEIQRTEQGDSAMYLCASSLVASVNEQFFGPGTRLTVL.

V gene TRBV11-2 combines with J gene TRBJ2-2; 9 nucleotides align to TRBD1. The germline V gene has CDR1 SGHAT and CDR2 FQNNGV. J gave up 7 bases and V 0 bases, and 9 bases lay outside the gene matches. The CDR3 contains 17 residues. CDR3 DNA: TGTGCCAGCAGCTTAGAACCTTGGACAGGGGTTGGCGGGGAGCTGTTTTTT. It encodes CASSLEPWTGVGGELFF.

Note on this clone: Other DNA sequences of this sample code for an identical CDR3. This sequence joins TRBV7-9 and TRBJ1-5; unclear D gene. Trimming stripped 8 bases from V and 2 bases from J, with 7 bases between. CDR1 SEHNR and CDR2 FQNEAQ come from the germline V gene (reference sequence). The CDR3 is 12 residues long. This chain's CDR3 is CASRQGNQPQHF. The CDR3 nucleotides are TGTGCCAGCCGCCAGGGCAATCAGCCCCAGCATTTT.

The chain employs TRBV7-9 and TRBJ2-6; the match to TRBD1 covers 8 bases. Per the germline V gene, CDR1 is SEHNR and CDR2 is FQNEAQ (reference sequence). The CDR3 loop spans 18 amino acids. Germline trimming cut 1 base from V and 0 bases from J; bases unmatched to any gene: 5. CDR3 in DNA: TGTGCCAGCAGCTTAGGGGACAGGATCCTCTCTGGGGCCAACGTCCTGACTTTC. It encodes CASSLGDRILSGANVLTF. Full variable domain (missing parts from reference TRBV7-9 and TRBJ2-6): DTGVSQNPRHKITKRGQNVTFRCDPISEHNRLYWYRQTLGQGPEFLTYFQNEAQLEKSRLLSDRFSAERPKGSFSTLEIQRTEQGDSAMYLCASSLGDRILSGANVLTFGAGSRLTVL.

The rearrangement joins TRBV27 to TRBJ2-1; maybe TRBD1 (5 bases). The germline gives CDR1 MNHEY, CDR2 SMNVEV (reference sequence). V was trimmed by 7 bases and J by 4 bases, leaving 17 bases between them. This CDR3 contains 15 residues. The CDR3 bases are TGTGCCAGCACCATGGTTGGGGCTGCGTACAATGAGCAGTTCTTC. Translation: CASTMVGAAYNEQFF.

This chain connects TRBV16 to TRBJ1-1, with 7 positions matching TRBD1. This CDR3 has 17 residues. The V segment lost 0 bases and the J segment 3 bases; nucleotides outside the gene matches: 10. Germline-derived CDR1 and CDR2 are KGHSY and FQNENV. The CDR3: CASSQSPTDRVYTEAFF. For the CDR3, the DNA is TGTGCCAGCAGCCAATCTCCAACCGACAGGGTGTACACTGAAGCTTTCTTT.

The rearrangement joins TRBV15 to TRBJ1-4; D remains ambiguous. From germline, CDR1 is LNHNV and CDR2 YYDKDF (reference sequence). Trimming cost V 1 base and J 7 bases, with 7 bases left between them. The length of the CDR3 is 13 residues. The CDR3 DNA is TGTGCCACCAGCAGAGGCCCTGCTGAAAAACTGTTTTTT. This gives the protein CATSRGPAEKLFF.

The chain is built from TRBV15 and TRBJ2-6; D is uncertain. The V end was cut by 0 bases, the J end by 4 bases, with 4 bases between. This CDR3 is built from 14 residues. In germline, CDR1 is LNHNV, CDR2 YYDKDF (reference sequence). The CDR3 coding sequence is TGTGCCACCAGCAGAGAAATGGGGGCCAACGTCCTGACTTTC. It encodes CATSREMGANVLTF.

The chain combines TRBV7-9 with TRBJ2-7; D is uncertain. V lost 5 bases and J lost 2, with 10 bases in between. The CDR3 spans 13 residues. Germline V CDR1 and CDR2: SEHNR, FQNEAQ (reference sequence). CDR3 bases: TGTGCCAGCAGCCGTGGAGTAACCTACGAGCAGTACTTC. Translated: CASSRGVTYEQYF.

The rearrangement joins TRBV10-3 to TRBJ1-1; possible D gene TRBD1, 5 bases. V lost 7 bases, J lost 4 bases, and 7 bases lay in between. This CDR3 comprises 11 residues. The germline gives CDR1 ENHRY, CDR2 SYGVKD. The CDR3 region is CAIKGSTEAFF. CDR3 in DNA: TGTGCCATCAAGGGGAGCACTGAAGCTTTCTTT.

This clone was found a few times. The rearrangement links TRBV5-1 to TRBJ1-1; no reliable D call. The germline V and J ends were trimmed by 5 bases and 1 base, with 18 bases remaining between them. The CDR3 length is 16 residues. Germline V CDR1 and CDR2: SGHRS, YFSETQ. CDR3 nucleotides: TGCGCCAGCAGTGAGGGAGGGATAATTGGGAACACTGAAGCTTTCTTT. Amino acid sequence: CASSEGGIIGNTEAFF.

The V gene is TRBV6-4, the J gene TRBJ2-1; 7 nucleotides align to TRBD2. V gave up 3 bases and J gave up 13 bases; unmatched junction bases: 3. Germline CDR1 reads MRHNA; CDR2 reads SNTAGT. This CDR3 spans 11 amino acids. CDR3 sequence: CASSEAGEQFF. The CDR3 DNA reads as TGTGCCAGCAGTGAGGCGGGAGAACAGTTCTTC.

The genes are TRBV7-8 and TRBJ2-5, with TRBD2 identical over 7 bases. Germline values: CDR1 SGHVS, CDR2 FQNEAQ. V trimming: 1 base; J trimming: 1 base; junction bases outside the gene matches: 3. The CDR3 runs 15 residues. The DNA for the CDR3 is TGTGCCAGCAGCTTAGACCGACTAGCCCAAGAGACCCAGTACTTC. It codes for CASSLDRLAQETQYF.

The gene calls are TRBV5-1 and TRBJ2-7, with D perhaps matching TRBD2 (6 bases). The V and J ends lost 3 bases and 0 bases respectively, with 16 bases between them. The CDR3 totals 16 residues. Germline CDR1 SGHRS, CDR2 YFSETQ. The CDR3 sequence: CASSSKEGKSSYEQYF. The CDR3, as DNA: TGCGCCAGCAGCTCTAAGGAGGGCAAAAGCTCCTACGAGCAGTACTTC.

V gene TRBV29-1 combines with J gene TRBJ2-3; the D is unclear. Germline CDR1 is SQVTM and CDR2 is ANQGSEA. Trimming cost V 5 bases and J 3 bases, with 9 bases left between them. CDR3 size: 12 residues. For the CDR3, the DNA is TGCAGCGTTCTCCTCTTGACAGATACGCAGTATTTT. As protein: CSVLLLTDTQYF.

The CDR3 protein is CASSQDPPGSTDTQYF. CDR3 DNA sequence: TGCGCCAGCAGCCAAGATCCCCCGGGGAGCACAGATACGCAGTATTTT. The chain recombines TRBV4-1 with TRBJ2-3; tentatively, D is TRBD2 (5 bases). The CDR3 is made up of 16 amino acids. V lost 0 bases and J lost 0, with 10 bases in between. Germline V gene sequence: CDR1 MGHRA, CDR2 YSYEKL.

The V gene is TRBV4-3, the J gene TRBJ1-1; D not certain. CDR3 size: 13 residues. With 2 bases removed from V and 8 bases from J, the gap between germline ends came to 12 bases. Germline loops: CDR1 LGHNA, CDR2 YSLEER. CDR3 protein: CASSQSHLREAFF. The CDR3, as DNA: TGCGCCAGCAGCCAAAGTCACCTTCGGGAAGCTTTCTTT.

J is TRBJ2-1 and V is TRBV4-1, with 7 bases lining up with TRBD1. V trimming: 0 bases; J trimming: 7 bases; junction bases outside the gene matches: 6. Germline CDR1 MGHRA, CDR2 YSYEKL. This CDR3 is 15 amino acids long. The CDR3 spells CASSQDTGARNEQFF. CDR3 nucleotide sequence: TGCGCCAGCAGCCAAGATACAGGGGCGCGGAATGAGCAGTTCTTC.